This T cell receptor beta chain was recovered during a study of shared clonotypes between healthy human individuals. Whole-study results and caveats: Researchers sampled blood only, noting tissue repertoires likely differ.

Turning to this clone: The antigen is not known.

CDR3 length: 15 amino acids. The germline CDR1 and CDR2 sequences are SGHTA and FQGNSA. V lost 2 bases to trimming and J lost 1 base, with 9 bases between them. Measured with immunoSEQ multiplex PCR; TCRdb has only the in-frame clones, and not every one. Of roughly 1 million clones detected, around 76% appear once; the ten largest clones hold about 1.5%. Sequencing was carried out using memory CD4+ T cells sorted from blood. The subset: CD45RA-negative fraction. The genes are TRBV7-2 and TRBJ2-1; D not resolved. The sequence was obtained from a man aged 18-30 years in good health. As DNA, the CDR3 is TGTGCCAGCAGCTTACTTGGCAGGTCCTACAATGAGCAGTTCTTC. It translates to CASSLLGRSYNEQFF.